One sample yielded the 14 T cell receptor beta chains listed below, sequenced in a study of cytomegalovirus exposure and HLA in healthy donors. PCR was performed using 60 Vbeta and 13 Jbeta primers. Some clones are missing from TCRdb's copy, which holds only in-frame ones; the method was immunoSEQ multiplex PCR. Of around 94,000 clones in the sample, about three fifths were seen once. Material for sequencing was PBMCs. The receptor set was obtained from a man younger than 40 in good health and CMV-seronegative.

This clone was counted once. The genes are TRBV6-1 and TRBJ1-2; 9 bases are shared with TRBD1. The CDR3 is 13 residues long. V shed 3 bases and J 7 bases; nucleotides not matched to a gene: 3. Germline V gene data show CDR1 as MNHNS and CDR2 as SASEGT. The CDR3 loop is CASSEYRGLGYTF. The CDR3 DNA reads TGTGCCAGCAGTGAGTACAGGGGGCTTGGCTACACCTTC.

V gene TRBV19 combines with J gene TRBJ2-7; D is undetermined. The V gene's germline CDR1 is LNHDA and CDR2 SQIVND (reference sequence). The CDR3 is made up of 14 amino acids. V dropped 5 bases and J dropped 0 bases, with 11 bases sitting between them. Here the CDR3 reads CASSLGPFSYEQYF. In DNA, the CDR3 is TGTGCCAGTAGTTTAGGGCCTTTCTCCTACGAGCAGTACTTC.

The chain carries TRBV29-1 and TRBJ2-1; TRBD1 might be the D (5 bases). V was shortened by 3 bases and J by 8 bases, with 14 bases between the two germline ends. The CDR3 sequence is 13 residues long. CDR1 SQVTM and CDR2 ANQGSEA come from the germline V gene. CDR3 DNA sequence: TGCAGCGTTGAGGGCAGGGTCATGGATGAGCAGTTCTTC. It is translated as CSVEGRVMDEQFF.

In its sample, this clone is medium-sized. The J gene is TRBJ1-2, the V gene TRBV21-1; TRBD1, the table's D call, was not compared with the DNA. TRBV21-1 is recorded as a pseudogene. The CDR3 is 15 residues long. The CDR3 region is CASSKEPGQGDGYTF. The CDR3 DNA sequence: TGTGCCAGCAGCAAAGAGCCGGGACAGGGAGATGGCTACACCTTC.

J is TRBJ1-4 and V is TRBV5-1, with 8 bases identical to TRBD1. Germline V gene lookup returns CDR1 SGHRS and CDR2 YFSETQ. The CDR3 totals 14 residues. Losses at the gene ends were 0 bases for V and 7 bases for J; bases not matched to a gene: 2. The DNA for the CDR3 is TGCGCCAGCAGCTTGGACAGGGGGAGTGAAAAACTGTTTTTT. Translated, it gives CASSLDRGSEKLFF. The entire variable domain, with the rest obtained from reference TRBV5-1 and TRBJ1-4, is as follows: KAGVTQTPRYLIKTRGQQVTLSCSPISGHRSVSWYQQTPGQGLQFLFEYFSETQRNKGNFPGRFSGRQFSNSRSEMNVSTLELGDSALYLCASSLDRGSEKLFFGSGTQLSVL.

V is TRBV2 and J is TRBJ1-5, with D maybe TRBD1 (6 bases). The germline V gene encodes CDR1 SNHLY and CDR2 FYNNEI. V lost 4 bases and J lost 1, with 11 bases in between. The CDR3 length is 15 residues. The CDR3 loop is CASSVDRLSNQPQHF. The CDR3 DNA sequence: TGTGCCAGCAGTGTCGACAGGTTGAGCAATCAGCCCCAGCATTTT.

The chain is built from TRBV7-9 and TRBJ2-4; TRBD2 matches at 10 bases. CDR3 size: 18 residues. Germline values: CDR1 SEHNR, CDR2 FQNEAQ (reference sequence). V lost 2 bases, J lost 3 bases, and 10 bases stayed unmatched. The CDR3 DNA reads as TGTGCCAGCAGCTTAATTCCTAGCGGGAGTCTTGTCAAAAACATTCAGTACTTC. It specifies CASSLIPSGSLVKNIQYF.

A few counts support this clone. The chain couples TRBV7-6 to TRBJ2-7; the D gene is possibly TRBD1 (6 bases). V lost 5 bases to trimming and J lost 3 bases, with 17 bases between them. The CDR3 has 15 amino acids. Germline assignment: CDR1 SGHVS and CDR2 FNYEAQ. CDR3 sequence: CASSPSGTPFYEQYF. The CDR3 coding sequence is TGTGCCAGCAGCCCCTCCGGGACACCGTTCTACGAGCAGTACTTC. The full variable domain, its missing parts supplied by reference TRBV7-6 and TRBJ2-7, is GAGVSQSPRYKVTKRGQDVALRCDPISGHVSLYWYRQALGQGPEFLTYFNYEAQQDKSGLPNDRFSAERPEGSISTLTIQRTEQRDSAMYRCASSPSGTPFYEQYFGPGTRLTVT.

Only a few counts were recorded for this clone. CDR3 sequence: CASSPAGGAEAFF. In DNA, the CDR3 is TGTGCCAGCTCACCAGCCGGCGGGGCTGAAGCTTTCTTT. V gene TRBV18 combines with J gene TRBJ1-1; no reliable D call. Trimming stripped 2 bases from V and 6 bases from J, with 10 bases between. The CDR3 contains 13 residues. Germline CDR1 is KGHSH and CDR2 is LQKENI. Together with reference TRBV18 and TRBJ1-1, the CDR3 gives the full variable domain: NAGVMQNPRHLVRRRGQEARLRCSPMKGHSHVYWYRQLPEEGLKFMVYLQKENIIDESGMPKERFSAEFPKEGPSILRIQQVVRGDSAAYFCASSPAGGAEAFFGQGTRLTVV.

V and J are TRBV6-6 and TRBJ2-2; D is uncertain. Looked up from germline, CDR1 is MNHNY and CDR2 is SVGAGI (reference sequence). This CDR3 region has 15 residues. Trimming took off 2 bases at V and 4 bases at J, with 11 bases between the two ends. The CDR3: CASSYEVVGTGELFF. Written as DNA, the CDR3 is TGTGCCAGCAGTTACGAGGTGGTGGGCACCGGGGAGCTGTTTTTT.

This chain joins TRBV6-4 and TRBJ2-7, with TRBD2 matching over 10 bases. Germline-derived CDR1 and CDR2 are MRHNA and SNTAGT. This CDR3 is built from 15 residues. J lost 5 bases, V lost 2 bases, and 6 bases had no gene match. CDR3 DNA: TGTGCCAGCAGTGACAGGGGTCTAGCGGGAGACGAGCAGTACTTC. Amino acids: CASSDRGLAGDEQYF.

The V gene is TRBV21-1, the J gene TRBJ2-5; TRBD2, the table's D call, was not compared with the DNA. TRBV21-1 is designated a pseudogene. The CDR3 has 17 residues. The CDR3 spells CASSDYIGSELQETQYF. CDR3 DNA sequence: TGTGCCAGCAGCGACTACATAGGTAGTGAGCTACAAGAGACCCAGTACTTC.

The chain couples TRBV6-5 to TRBJ2-7, with 8 bases aligning to TRBD1. The junction had 10 bases not matched to a gene; V was cut back by 5 bases and J by 4 bases. The CDR3 extends over 15 amino acids. The germline V gene encodes CDR1 MNHEY and CDR2 SVGAGI. The CDR3 DNA sequence: TGTGCCAGCAGTCAAGTGTCAGGGGGCGGTTACGAGCAGTACTTC. This sequence encodes CASSQVSGGGYEQYF.

The rearrangement links TRBV7-2 to TRBJ2-7; no reliable D call. V was shortened by 2 bases and J by 7 bases, with 21 bases between the two germline ends. The V gene's germline CDR1 is SGHTA and CDR2 FQGNSA. The CDR3 has 16 residues. In nucleotides, the CDR3 is TGTGCCAGCAGCTTATTACGCCAATCACTCCTTTGGGAGCAGTACTTC. Its translation is CASSLLRQSLLWEQYF.